This T cell receptor beta chain appears in the sequencing data of a study of T cell repertoires in cytomegalovirus infection. The length of the CDR3 is 14 residues. Germline V gene data show CDR1 as MNHNS and CDR2 as SASEGT. The J segment lost 8 bases and the V segment lost 6 bases, leaving 11 bases of the junction unmatched. This clonotype turned up a few times. Its target is unknown. From the reads, TCRdb called clonotypes with MiXCR, one entry per CDR3 protein. The sample lists 400,000 to 600,000 distinct CDR3 sequences, under 55% occurring once. Sequenced here: cultured PBMCs, sampled from culture after CMV antigen stimulation. The clonotype comes from a human donor in good health (CMV status not recorded). Some clones in this sample may be carry-over from other donors' samples. The chain links TRBV6-1 to TRBJ1-1, with 8 bases identical to TRBD1. The CDR3 loop reads CASSPTGTGIEAFF. CDR3 in DNA: TGTGCCAGCAGCCCCACCGGGACAGGAATCGAAGCTTTCTTT.